This passage covers 19 T cell receptor beta chains from one sample sequenced in a study of breast tumors, draining lymph nodes, adjacent tissues. TCRdb itself ran the multiplex PCR reads through MiXCR, one entry per CDR3 protein. This sample has around 130,000 distinct CDR3 sequences; 21% occur once, and the top ten carry about 2.2%. Axillary draining lymph nodes of breast cancer patients supplied the node samples. The material sequenced was axillary lymph node tissue. These receptors were taken from a female donor with breast cancer. Some clones in this sample may be carry-over from other donors' samples.

This clonotype was seen ten or more times. V and J are TRBV24-1 and TRBJ2-7; D perhaps matches TRBD1 (5 bases). Germline CDR1 reads KGHDR; CDR2 reads SFDVKD. Trimming took off 5 bases at V and 3 bases at J, with 10 bases between the two ends. The CDR3 length is 13 residues. Written as DNA, the CDR3 is TGTGCCACCAGTGGGTCAGGGCACTACGAGCAGTACTTC. Its protein is CATSGSGHYEQYF.

In this sample, this clonotype turned up many times. This chain joins TRBV4-1 and TRBJ2-5, with D maybe TRBD2 (6 bases). The CDR3 extends over 14 amino acids. V lost 0 bases, J lost 5 bases, and 10 bases lay in between. Germline V lookup: CDR1 MGHRA, CDR2 YSYEKL. CDR3 sequence reads: CASSQEGLAETQYF. As DNA, the CDR3 is TGCGCCAGCAGCCAAGAAGGGCTAGCGGAGACCCAGTACTTC.

This clonotype was detected only once. Since a much larger clone is just one base distant, this may be a read error. Here the CDR3 omits its conserved ending phenylalanine or tryptophan, so a read error is the likely source. The chain uses TRBV9 and TRBJ1-4; TRBD1 matches 7 bases. V lost 7 bases to trimming and J lost 4 bases; unmatched junction nucleotides: 7. This CDR3 comprises 14 residues. The germline V gene encodes CDR1 SGDLS and CDR2 YYNGEE. The CDR3: CASGITGVNEKLFY. The CDR3 coding sequence is TGTGCCAGCGGGATTACAGGGGTTAATGAAAAACTGTTTTAT.

This clonotype has a count of ten or more. The chain is built from TRBV27 and TRBJ2-7; 9 bases are a match to TRBD2. The CDR3 covers 15 residues. The V and J ends lost 6 bases and 6 bases, in that order; junction bases with no gene match: 12. CDR1 is MNHEY, CDR2 SMNVEV, per germline (reference sequence). In nucleotides, the CDR3 is TGTGCCAGCAGACCGGGATGGCGGGAGGGCGGCGAGCAGTACTTC. This encodes CASRPGWREGGEQYF.

This chain joins TRBV27 and TRBJ2-1, with TRBD2 matching 13 bases. The CDR3 contains 18 residues. The junction had 14 bases not matched to a gene; V was cut back by 5 bases and J by 7 bases. CDR1 MNHEY and CDR2 SMNVEV come from the germline V gene (reference sequence). CDR3 residues: CASSLILTSGRFNNEQFF. In nucleotides, the CDR3 is TGTGCCAGCAGTCTTATTCTGACTAGCGGGAGGTTTAATAATGAGCAGTTCTTC.

The V and J genes are TRBV2 and TRBJ2-1; 10 bases map to TRBD2. This CDR3 is built from 14 residues. After removal of 6 bases from V and 6 bases from J, the junction contained 5 bases not matched to a gene. Germline lookup yields CDR1 SNHLY and CDR2 FYNNEI. DNA for the CDR3: TGTGCCAGCAGGCCGGGACTAGCGTTCAATGAGCAGTTCTTC. Its translation: CASRPGLAFNEQFF. The complete variable domain, with remaining parts taken from reference TRBV2 and TRBJ2-1, reads EPEVTQTPSHQVTQMGQEVILRCVPISNHLYFYWYRQILGQKVEFLVSFYNNEISEKSEIFDDQFSVERPDGSNFTLKIRSTKLEDSAMYFCASRPGLAFNEQFFGPGTRLTVL.

This clonotype has at least ten counts. The chain employs TRBV7-8 and TRBJ2-7, with 11 positions matching TRBD2. Per the germline V gene, CDR1 is SGHVS and CDR2 is FQNEAQ. CDR3 length: 14 residues. V lost 3 bases and J lost 10; bases outside the gene matches: 8. In DNA form, the CDR3 reads TGTGCCAGCAGCTTGCCGCTAGCGGGAGGACGACAGTACTTC. Its protein product is CASSLPLAGGRQYF.

Note on this clonotype: The junction does not match germline at one end; this may be a read error. J is TRBJ2-7 and V is TRBV27; 10 bases agree with TRBD2. The CDR3 sequence is 18 residues long. Germline V gives CDR1 MNHEY, CDR2 SMNVEV (reference sequence). The DNA for the CDR3 is TGTGCCGGCAGTCTAAAACCCGGACTAGCGGAGGGGTCCTACGAGCAGTACTTC. Residues: CAGSLKPGLAEGSYEQYF.

The sample holds many counts of this clonotype. V gene TRBV11-3 combines with J gene TRBJ2-3; D not certain. The CDR3 is 16 residues long. V lost 5 bases and J 1 base, leaving 16 bases between the germline ends. The germline V gene has CDR1 SGHNT and CDR2 YENEEA. The CDR3 coding sequence is TGTGCCAGCAGCCAATCGTTCGGTGTCCGCACAGATACGCAGTATTTT. Amino acids: CASSQSFGVRTDTQYF.

This clonotype was detected many times. The chain uses TRBV5-1 and TRBJ2-5, with D possibly matching TRBD2 (5 bases). The germline gives CDR1 SGHRS, CDR2 YFSETQ. The CDR3 is 13 residues long. Trimming pared 7 bases from V and 0 bases from J, leaving 10 bases between. In DNA, the CDR3 is TGCGCCAGCGCTACTAGGTACCAAGAGACCCAGTACTTC. This gives the protein CASATRYQETQYF.

Notes on this clonotype: It may be a read error: a sequence one base away is much more abundant. This chain links TRBV11-2 with TRBJ2-7; TRBD2 might be the D (5 bases). The CDR3 covers 14 residues. In germline, CDR1 is SGHAT, CDR2 FQNNGV. The CDR3 DNA sequence: TGTGCCAGCAGCTTAGTGGGATCGGGGTACGGGCAGTACTTC. It codes for CASSLVGSGYGQYF.

This clonotype was detected ten times or more. The chain has TRBV27 and TRBJ1-2, with TRBD1 matching over 12 bases. With 6 bases clipped from V and 4 bases from J, the junction kept 9 bases outside the gene matches. Germline-derived CDR1 and CDR2 are MNHEY and SMNVEV (reference sequence). The length of the CDR3 is 16 residues. Here the CDR3 DNA reads TGTGCCAGCAGCCTAGCGGGGACAGGGGGCGCCTATGGCTACACCTTC. Its translation: CASSLAGTGGAYGYTF.

This clonotype was seen at least ten times. V is TRBV5-1 and J is TRBJ2-1, with D unclear. V lost 0 bases and J 4 bases, leaving 8 bases between the germline ends. The CDR3 length is 14 residues. Germline lookup yields CDR1 SGHRS and CDR2 YFSETQ. For the CDR3, the DNA is TGCGCCAGCAGCTTGGGTGGGGTGTACAATGAGCAGTTCTTC. Protein product: CASSLGGVYNEQFF.

The chain recombines TRBV9 with TRBJ2-4; TRBD1 is a possible D gene (6 bases). The germline V gene has CDR1 SGDLS and CDR2 YYNGEE. The CDR3 consists of 14 residues. V dropped 4 bases and J dropped 4 bases, with 12 bases sitting between them. The CDR3 DNA is TGTGCCAGCAGCCCAGGCGGACAGAAAAACATTCAGTACTTC. This sequence encodes CASSPGGQKNIQYF.

This clonotype was counted at least ten times. The chain couples TRBV30 to TRBJ1-5, with D unclear. Germline loops: CDR1 GTSNPN, CDR2 SVGIG (reference sequence). Trimming stripped 0 bases from V and 4 bases from J, with 7 bases between. The CDR3 is 13 residues long. The CDR3 protein is CAWSVGSNQPQHF. Here the CDR3 DNA reads TGTGCCTGGAGTGTTGGCAGTAATCAGCCCCAGCATTTT. The full variable domain, in which reference TRBV30 and TRBJ1-5 provide the parts outside the CDR3, is SQTIHQWPATLVQPVGSPLSLECTVEGTSNPNLYWYRQAAGRGLQLLFYSVGIGQISSEVPQNLSASRPQDRQFILSSKKLLLSDSGFYLCAWSVGSNQPQHFGDGTRLSIL.

The chain links TRBV6-4 to TRBJ2-1; TRBD2 is a possible D gene (5 bases). The CDR3 is 16 amino acids. With 5 bases removed from V and 3 bases from J, the gap between germline ends came to 17 bases. Germline V gene lookup returns CDR1 MRHNA and CDR2 SNTAGT. The CDR3 bases are TGTGCCAGCAGTCTAACCAGCGGTCCGGGCTACAATGAGCAGTTCTTC. It encodes CASSLTSGPGYNEQFF.

The sample holds a few counts of this clonotype. Just one base apart from a much larger clone, this may be a read error. The chain employs TRBV5-1 and TRBJ2-7; maybe TRBD2 (6 bases). The CDR3 has 15 residues. V was trimmed by 5 bases and J by 5 bases, leaving 20 bases between them. Germline V lookup: CDR1 SGHRS, CDR2 YFSETQ. The CDR3 DNA is TGCGCCAGCAGGAGGACCGGGACTCCTAACCACGAGCAGTACTTC. Translated: CASRRTGTPNHEQYF.

V usage is TRBV6-5 and J usage is TRBJ1-4, with TRBD1 as a possible D gene (6 bases). The CDR3 runs to 13 residues. Trimming left V 0 bases short and J 12 bases short, with 11 bases between. Per the germline V gene, CDR1 is MNHEY and CDR2 is SVGAGI. The CDR3 spells CASSYSPAGELFF. The CDR3, as DNA: TGTGCCAGCAGTTACTCCCCGGCAGGGGAACTGTTTTTT.

This clonotype was recorded many times. This chain joins TRBV10-3 and TRBJ2-2, with 7 bases that match TRBD1. This CDR3 has 14 residues. CDR1 ENHRY and CDR2 SYGVKD come from the germline V gene. V trimming: 4 bases; J trimming: 6 bases; junction bases outside the gene matches: 5. The CDR3 bases are TGTGCCATCAGTGGACAGGGTCTCGCCGGGGAGCTGTTTTTT. It specifies CAISGQGLAGELFF.